What follows are 16 T cell receptor beta chains derived from one specimen sequenced in a study of cytomegalovirus exposure and HLA in healthy donors. PCR primers comprised 60 Vbeta and 13 Jbeta primers. Sequencing used immunoSEQ multiplex PCR; TCRdb keeps in-frame clones, though not all of them. Among approximately 150,000 clones listed, roughly 78% were seen once. Sequencing input: PBMCs. These receptors were taken from a woman between 45 and 65 years old in good health and CMV-seropositive.

Here the CDR3 reads CASSPRWGTSGGDIMGNEQFF. The CDR3 DNA follows: TGCGCCAGCAGCCCAAGATGGGGGACTAGCGGGGGTGATATAATGGGCAATGAGCAGTTCTTC. This rearrangement joins TRBV4-1 to TRBJ2-1; 14 bases line up with TRBD2. The V gene end was trimmed by 4 bases and the J gene end by 6 bases; junction bases not matched to a gene: 20. The CDR3 loop spans 21 amino acids. The germline gives CDR1 MGHRA, CDR2 YSYEKL.

This clone was observed a few times. The genes are TRBV5-1 and TRBJ1-1; 10 bases map to TRBD1. V shed 0 bases, J shed 3 bases, and the junction held 8 bases outside the gene matches. The CDR3 spans 17 residues. CDR1 is SGHRS, CDR2 YFSETQ, per germline. The CDR3 nucleotides are TGCGCCAGCAGCTTGGCACGACAGGGGGCAGATTACACTGAAGCTTTCTTT. This gives the protein CASSLARQGADYTEAFF.

The chain carries TRBV27 and TRBJ1-2; D is uncertain. The CDR3 spans 13 residues. CDR1 and CDR2 (germline): MNHEY, SMNVEV (reference sequence). V gave up 0 bases and J gave up 4 bases, with 6 bases separating them. The CDR3 reads CASSLSEAYGYTF. In DNA, the CDR3 is TGTGCCAGCAGTTTATCGGAGGCCTATGGCTACACCTTC.

The table lists this clone with a few counts. J is TRBJ2-7 and V is TRBV19; TRBD2 agrees at 7 bases. Per germline, CDR1 LNHDA and CDR2 SQIVND (reference sequence). The V gene end was trimmed by 3 bases and the J gene end by 1 base; junction bases not matched to a gene: 9. This CDR3 is built from 16 residues. The CDR3 sequence: CASSISGGGSSYEQYF. The CDR3 DNA reads as TGTGCCAGTAGTATCTCCGGCGGGGGTTCTTCCTACGAGCAGTACTTC.

This chain connects TRBV4-2 to TRBJ2-3, with a weak D call TRBD2 (7 bases). Germline V gene lookup returns CDR1 LGHNA and CDR2 YNFKEQ. Trimming cost V 3 bases and J 2 bases, with 18 bases left between them. This CDR3 contains 17 residues. CDR3 nucleotides: TGTGCCAGCAGCCATCGATCGGGCGGGGGCGCCACAGATACGCAGTATTTT. Its translation: CASSHRSGGGATDTQYF.

This clone has only a few counts. The genes are TRBV10-3 and TRBJ1-2, with D possibly matching TRBD1 (5 bases). Germline V gives CDR1 ENHRY, CDR2 SYGVKD. CDR3 length: 14 residues. The V and J ends lost 7 bases and 2 bases respectively, with 14 bases between them. The chain's CDR3 is CAIKYQGGNYGYTF. The CDR3 DNA reads TGTGCCATCAAATATCAGGGAGGCAACTATGGCTACACCTTC.

V is TRBV23-1 and J is TRBJ2-7; 7 bases agree with TRBD1. TRBV23-1 qualifies as an ORF whose function is uncertain. V lost 0 bases, J lost 5 bases, and 7 bases stayed unmatched. The CDR3 has 15 amino acids. The CDR3 sequence is CASSQSRQGVNEQYF. In DNA form, the CDR3 reads TGCGCCAGCAGTCAATCGCGGCAGGGGGTAAACGAGCAGTACTTC.

This clone has just one count. The chain uses TRBV4-1 and TRBJ1-6, with D unresolved. Between the trimmed V and J ends, which lost 6 bases and 7 bases, there was a span of 19 bases. The V gene's germline CDR1 is MGHRA and CDR2 YSYEKL. The CDR3 contains 16 residues. The CDR3 sequence: CASRPGGDPNNSPLHF. In DNA form, the CDR3 reads TGCGCCAGCAGACCCGGCGGGGATCCAAACAATTCACCCCTCCACTTT.

The chain recombines TRBV9 with TRBJ2-7, with D perhaps matching TRBD1 (5 bases). This CDR3 has 15 residues. Trimming cost V 0 bases and J 1 base, with 11 bases left between them. Germline V CDR1 and CDR2: SGDLS, YYNGEE. CDR3 coding DNA: TGTGCCAGCAGCGTAGCGACAGAGTTTTCCTACGAGCAGTACTTC. Encoded protein: CASSVATEFSYEQYF.

V usage is TRBV7-6 and J usage is TRBJ2-3, with 9 bases fitting TRBD2. The germline V gene encodes CDR1 SGHVS and CDR2 FNYEAQ. The CDR3 loop spans 15 amino acids. V gave up 2 bases and J gave up 1 base; unmatched junction bases: 1. The CDR3 bases are TGTGCCAGCAGCTTATCTAGCGGGGGCACAGATACGCAGTATTTT. Translation: CASSLSSGGTDTQYF.

The chain has TRBV7-8 and TRBJ2-3, with D possibly being TRBD2 (6 bases). This CDR3 spans 16 amino acids. Between the trimmed V and J ends, which lost 2 bases and 3 bases, there was a span of 15 bases. CDR1 SGHVS and CDR2 FQNEAQ come from the germline V gene. As DNA, the CDR3 is TGTGCCAGCAGCTTAACCTCGGGACTCCGGACAGATACGCAGTATTTT. It encodes CASSLTSGLRTDTQYF.

The chain joins TRBV19 to TRBJ1-4; TRBD1 agrees at 9 bases. The ends lost 8 bases at V and 7 bases at J; junction bases unmatched: 5. The CDR3 sequence is 13 residues long. The V gene's germline CDR1 is LNHDA and CDR2 SQIVND (reference sequence). CDR3 protein: CASSGTGREKLFF. The CDR3 nucleotides read TGTGCCAGTTCCGGGACAGGGCGTGAAAAACTGTTTTTT.

The genes are TRBV7-3 and TRBJ2-5, with a possible D match to TRBD2 (6 bases). This CDR3 comprises 13 residues. Per germline, CDR1 SGHTA and CDR2 FQGTGA. V was shortened by 4 bases and J by 2 bases, with 8 bases between the two germline ends. The CDR3: CASSSDYQETQYF. The CDR3 bases are TGTGCCAGCAGCTCGGACTATCAAGAGACCCAGTACTTC.

The chain carries TRBV2 and TRBJ2-1, with 9 positions matching TRBD1. The CDR3 runs 12 residues. J was trimmed by 11 bases and V by 6 bases; bases with no gene match: 5. The germline CDR1 and CDR2 sequences are SNHLY and FYNNEI. For the CDR3, the DNA is TGTGCCAGCAGGGACAGGGGCGCCCAGCAGTTCTTC. Translation gives CASRDRGAQQFF.

The chain has TRBV4-1 and TRBJ2-5; the match to TRBD1 covers 7 bases. The J call may be mistaken, given a closer DNA end match to TRBJ2-7. This CDR3 spans 15 amino acids. Per the germline V gene, CDR1 is MGHRA and CDR2 is YSYEKL. As DNA, the CDR3 is TGCGCCAGCAGCCAAGTCCCAGGGGGTTTCTACGAGCAGTACTTC. Translated, it gives CASSQVPGGFYEQYF.

The chain employs TRBV7-3 and TRBJ2-2, with D possibly matching TRBD1 (6 bases). CDR1 is SGHTA and CDR2 is FQGTGA in the germline V gene. The CDR3 extends over 21 amino acids. The ends were cut back, 0 bases at V and 6 bases at J, with 29 bases in the middle. The CDR3 sequence: CASSLTRAGAGVLQNPGELFF. CDR3 nucleotide sequence: TGTGCCAGCAGCTTAACGCGTGCAGGGGCCGGCGTATTACAGAATCCCGGGGAGCTGTTTTTT.